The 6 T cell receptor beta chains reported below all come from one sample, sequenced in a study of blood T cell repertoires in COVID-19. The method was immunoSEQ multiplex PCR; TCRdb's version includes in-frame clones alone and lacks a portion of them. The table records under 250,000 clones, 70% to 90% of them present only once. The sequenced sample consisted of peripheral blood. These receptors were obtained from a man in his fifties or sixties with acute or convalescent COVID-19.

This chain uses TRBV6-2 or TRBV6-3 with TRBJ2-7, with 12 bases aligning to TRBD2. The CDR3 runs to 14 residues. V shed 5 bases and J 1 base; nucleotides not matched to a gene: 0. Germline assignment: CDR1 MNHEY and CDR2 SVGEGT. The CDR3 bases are TGTGCCAGCAGTCTAGCGGGAGGGTCCTACGAGCAGTACTTC. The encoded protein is CASSLAGGSYEQYF.

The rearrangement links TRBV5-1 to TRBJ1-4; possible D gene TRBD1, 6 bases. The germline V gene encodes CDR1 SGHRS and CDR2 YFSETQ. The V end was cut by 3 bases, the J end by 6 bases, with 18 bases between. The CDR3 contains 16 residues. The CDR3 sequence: CASSSSFGGADEKLFF. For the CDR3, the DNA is TGCGCCAGCAGCTCATCCTTTGGGGGGGCGGATGAAAAACTGTTTTTT. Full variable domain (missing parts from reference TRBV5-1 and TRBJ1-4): KAGVTQTPRYLIKTRGQQVTLSCSPISGHRSVSWYQQTPGQGLQFLFEYFSETQRNKGNFPGRFSGRQFSNSRSEMNVSTLELGDSALYLCASSSSFGGADEKLFFGSGTQLSVL.

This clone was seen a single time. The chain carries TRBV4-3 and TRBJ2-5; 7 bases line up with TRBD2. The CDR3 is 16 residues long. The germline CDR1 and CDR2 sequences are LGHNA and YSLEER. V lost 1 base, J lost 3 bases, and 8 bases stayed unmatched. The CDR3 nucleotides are TGCGCCAGCAGCCAAGTGGGAGGGAGGGCCGAAGAGACCCAGTACTTC. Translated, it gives CASSQVGGRAEETQYF.

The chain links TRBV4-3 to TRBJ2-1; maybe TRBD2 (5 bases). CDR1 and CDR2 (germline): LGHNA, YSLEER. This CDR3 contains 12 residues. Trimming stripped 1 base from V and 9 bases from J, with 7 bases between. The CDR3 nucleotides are TGCGCCAGCAGCCAAGTTCGGGGTGAGCAGTTCTTC. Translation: CASSQVRGEQFF.

The CDR3 DNA reads TGTGCCAGTAGTATAGATTACGGGGGGACAGATACGCAGTATTTT. This codes for CASSIDYGGTDTQYF. The rearrangement uses TRBV19 and TRBJ2-3, with 7 bases that match TRBD2. The V gene's germline CDR1 is LNHDA and CDR2 SQIVND (reference sequence). The CDR3 is 15 residues long. V lost 0 bases and J lost 3; bases outside the gene matches: 3.

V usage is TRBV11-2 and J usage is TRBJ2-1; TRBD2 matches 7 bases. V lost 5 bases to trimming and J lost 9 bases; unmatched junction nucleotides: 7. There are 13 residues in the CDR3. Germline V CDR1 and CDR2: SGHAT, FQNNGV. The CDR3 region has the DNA TGTGCCAGCAGCAAGCGGGAATTGGGTGAGCAGTTCTTC. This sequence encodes CASSKRELGEQFF.